The rows below give T cell receptor beta chains drawn from one sample of a study of cytomegalovirus exposure and HLA in healthy donors. Only in-frame clones appear in the TCRdb table, and some are missing; sequencing was by immunoSEQ multiplex PCR. The sample gives under 90,000 clones, about 73% of which show up once; more than 9.5% is in the top ten. Sequencing was done on a sample of PBMCs. Source of these receptors: a woman aged 45-60 years in good health and CMV-seropositive. Both conserved end residues are part of each CDR3. Each record gives: clone size, J gene, D gene, V gene, CDR3 protein, CDR3 DNA. A D gene is named only where the DNA matches it firmly. Some rows mark clone size as missing; the rest say once, few, many or name a class of expanded clone.

abundance: .; j_gene: TRBJ1-1; d_gene: TRBD1; v_gene: TRBV2; CDR3aa: CASSMGQAMNTEAFF; CDR3nt: TGTGCCAGCAGTATGGGACAGGCGATGAACACTGAAGCTTTCTTT
abundance: .; j_gene: TRBJ2-2; d_gene: TRBD1; v_gene: TRBV4-3; CDR3aa: CASSHAVPGTGRYKGELFF; CDR3nt: TGCGCCAGCAGCCACGCAGTCCCTGGGACAGGGAGGTACAAGGGGGAGCTGTTTTTT
abundance: .; j_gene: TRBJ1-2; d_gene: .; v_gene: TRBV2; CDR3aa: CASSYRAGYTF; CDR3nt: TGTGCCAGCAGTTACAGGGCCGGCTACACCTTC
abundance: .; j_gene: TRBJ2-7; d_gene: .; v_gene: TRBV6-5; CDR3aa: CASSFNYEQYF; CDR3nt: TGTGCCAGCAGTTTTAACTACGAGCAGTACTTC
abundance: .; j_gene: TRBJ2-4; d_gene: TRBD1; v_gene: TRBV4-1; CDR3aa: CASSRRQGIIEKTIAKNIQYF; CDR3nt: TGCGCCAGCAGCCGCCGACAGGGGATCATCGAAAAGACAATAGCCAAAAACATTCAGTACTTC
abundance: few; j_gene: TRBJ1-5; d_gene: .; v_gene: TRBV30; CDR3aa: CAWRGGDSNQPQHF; CDR3nt: TGTGCCTGGAGAGGGGGGGATAGCAATCAGCCCCAGCATTTT
abundance: .; j_gene: TRBJ1-5; d_gene: .; v_gene: TRBV7-2; CDR3aa: CASSGVGGRDQPQHF; CDR3nt: TGTGCCAGCAGCGGGGTAGGGGGTCGGGATCAGCCCCAGCATTTT
abundance: few; j_gene: TRBJ1-1; d_gene: .; v_gene: TRBV5-1; CDR3aa: CASSPSGEDTEAFF; CDR3nt: TGCGCCAGCAGCCCGTCGGGGGAGGACACTGAAGCTTTCTTT
abundance: .; j_gene: TRBJ1-5; d_gene: .; v_gene: TRBV7-8; CDR3aa: CASSSQGKGNQPQHF; CDR3nt: TGTGCCAGCAGCTCCCAGGGGAAGGGCAATCAGCCCCAGCATTTT
abundance: .; j_gene: TRBJ2-2; d_gene: TRBD1; v_gene: TRBV28; CDR3aa: CASSRGDRDTGELFF; CDR3nt: TGTGCCAGCAGTCGGGGGGACAGGGACACCGGGGAGCTGTTTTTT
abundance: few; j_gene: TRBJ2-3; d_gene: TRBD2; v_gene: TRBV9; CDR3aa: CASSVVSGRAFGTDTQYF; CDR3nt: TGTGCCAGCAGCGTAGTTAGCGGGAGGGCTTTTGGCACAGATACGCAGTATTTT
abundance: .; j_gene: TRBJ1-3; d_gene: .; v_gene: TRBV21-1; CDR3aa: CASETLDGGGFGNTIYF; CDR3nt: TGTGCCAGCGAGACCTTAGACGGGGGGGGCTTTGGAAACACCATATATTTT
abundance: .; j_gene: TRBJ1-1; d_gene: .; v_gene: TRBV4-3; CDR3aa: CASSQDPPENTEAFF; CDR3nt: TGCGCCAGCAGCCAAGATCCCCCAGAGAACACTGAAGCTTTCTTT
abundance: .; j_gene: TRBJ2-7; d_gene: TRBD2; v_gene: TRBV27; CDR3aa: CASSPLDSGTYEQYF; CDR3nt: TGTGCCAGCAGCCCCCTTGATAGCGGGACCTACGAGCAGTACTTC
abundance: .; j_gene: TRBJ2-5; d_gene: TRBD2; v_gene: TRBV18; CDR3aa: CASGGGPQETQYF; CDR3nt: TGTGCCAGCGGGGGGGGACCACAAGAGACCCAGTACTTC
abundance: .; j_gene: TRBJ2-7; d_gene: .; v_gene: TRBV28; CDR3aa: CASETRGSYEQYF; CDR3nt: TGTGCCAGCGAGACCCGGGGGTCCTACGAGCAGTACTTC
abundance: .; j_gene: TRBJ2-3; d_gene: TRBD2; v_gene: TRBV28; CDR3aa: CASRLAGVVEDTQYF; CDR3nt: TGTGCCAGCAGGCTAGCGGGAGTGGTAGAAGATACGCAGTATTTT
abundance: .; j_gene: TRBJ2-3; d_gene: .; v_gene: TRBV27; CDR3aa: CASSKFTDTQYF; CDR3nt: TGTGCCAGCAGCAAATTCACAGATACGCAGTATTTT
abundance: .; j_gene: TRBJ2-3; d_gene: TRBD2; v_gene: TRBV28; CDR3aa: CASSLGTSGASSMDTQYF; CDR3nt: TGTGCCAGCAGTTTAGGGACTAGCGGGGCGAGTAGCATGGATACGCAGTATTTT
abundance: .; j_gene: TRBJ2-7; d_gene: .; v_gene: TRBV27; CDR3aa: CASSLTAFGEQYF; CDR3nt: TGTGCCAGCAGTTTAACAGCTTTCGGCGAGCAGTACTTC
abundance: .; j_gene: TRBJ1-1; d_gene: .; v_gene: TRBV2; CDR3aa: CASSDRTNTEAFF; CDR3nt: TGTGCCAGCAGTGATAGAACGAACACTGAAGCTTTCTTT
abundance: .; j_gene: TRBJ2-1; d_gene: TRBD2; v_gene: TRBV5-1; CDR3aa: CASSLWGSLAGVSDEQFF; CDR3nt: TGCGCCAGCAGCTTGTGGGGGAGTCTAGCGGGAGTTTCGGATGAGCAGTTCTTC
abundance: .; j_gene: TRBJ2-7; d_gene: .; v_gene: TRBV5-1; CDR3aa: CASKVDRSRNEQYF; CDR3nt: TGCGCCAGCAAGGTTGACAGGTCCCGTAACGAGCAGTACTTC
abundance: .; j_gene: TRBJ1-3; d_gene: TRBD1; v_gene: TRBV29-1; CDR3aa: CSVGDRGNTIYF; CDR3nt: TGCAGCGTTGGGGACAGAGGAAACACCATATATTTT
abundance: few; j_gene: TRBJ1-1; d_gene: .; v_gene: TRBV7-2; CDR3aa: CASSFITEAFF; CDR3nt: TGTGCCAGCAGCTTTATCACTGAAGCTTTCTTT
abundance: .; j_gene: TRBJ2-5; d_gene: .; v_gene: TRBV4-1; CDR3aa: CASSQVVGQETQYF; CDR3nt: TGCGCCAGCAGCCAAGTTGTCGGTCAAGAGACCCAGTACTTC
abundance: many; j_gene: TRBJ1-5; d_gene: .; v_gene: TRBV28; CDR3aa: CASSSQGALGNQPQHF; CDR3nt: TGTGCCAGCAGCTCGCAAGGGGCTCTGGGCAATCAGCCCCAGCATTTT
abundance: .; j_gene: TRBJ1-2; d_gene: .; v_gene: TRBV7-8; CDR3aa: CASSPDRWQGHPYGYTF; CDR3nt: TGTGCCAGCAGCCCAGATCGGTGGCAGGGCCATCCTTATGGCTACACCTTC
abundance: few; j_gene: TRBJ2-1; d_gene: .; v_gene: TRBV7-9; CDR3aa: CASSLARGGDEQFF; CDR3nt: TGTGCCAGCAGCTTGGCCAGGGGAGGGGATGAGCAGTTCTTC
abundance: .; j_gene: TRBJ2-3; d_gene: TRBD1; v_gene: TRBV12-5; CDR3aa: CASGQGGTDTQYF; CDR3nt: TGTGCTAGCGGACAGGGGGGCACAGATACGCAGTATTTT
abundance: .; j_gene: TRBJ1-3; d_gene: .; v_gene: TRBV9; CDR3aa: CASSVSGSSGNTIYF; CDR3nt: TGTGCCAGCAGCGTATCCGGGAGCTCTGGAAACACCATATATTTT
abundance: .; j_gene: TRBJ2-7; d_gene: TRBD1; v_gene: TRBV4-1; CDR3aa: CASSRDRVGTYEQYF; CDR3nt: TGCGCCAGCAGCCGGGACAGGGTGGGGACCTACGAGCAGTACTTC
abundance: once; j_gene: TRBJ1-5; d_gene: .; v_gene: TRBV28; CDR3aa: CASRTGGLNQPQHF; CDR3nt: TGTGCCAGCAGGACGGGGGGACTCAATCAGCCCCAGCATTTT
abundance: .; j_gene: TRBJ2-3; d_gene: .; v_gene: TRBV7-8; CDR3aa: CASSSPTNAARRDTQYF; CDR3nt: TGTGCCAGCAGCTCCCCGACTAATGCGGCCCGGCGAGATACGCAGTATTTT
abundance: .; j_gene: TRBJ1-2; d_gene: TRBD1; v_gene: TRBV9; CDR3aa: CASSHRGGDGYTF; CDR3nt: TGTGCCAGCAGCCACAGGGGTGGGGATGGCTACACCTTC
abundance: .; j_gene: TRBJ2-3; d_gene: .; v_gene: TRBV5-1; CDR3aa: CASGQGGGTDTQYF; CDR3nt: TGCGCCAGCGGTCAAGGCGGAGGCACAGATACGCAGTATTTT
abundance: once; j_gene: TRBJ1-2; d_gene: .; v_gene: TRBV29-1; CDR3aa: CSVENGEDYGYTF; CDR3nt: TGCAGCGTTGAAAACGGGGAGGACTATGGCTACACCTTC
abundance: .; j_gene: TRBJ1-2; d_gene: TRBD1; v_gene: TRBV14; CDR3aa: CASSQNRGQGYTF; CDR3nt: TGTGCCAGCAGCCAAAACAGGGGGCAAGGCTACACCTTC
abundance: few; j_gene: TRBJ2-2; d_gene: TRBD2; v_gene: TRBV7-2; CDR3aa: CATKRGAGELFF; CDR3nt: TGTGCCACTAAGCGGGGGGCCGGGGAGCTGTTTTTT
abundance: .; j_gene: TRBJ2-3; d_gene: .; v_gene: TRBV6-1; CDR3aa: CASSGGAGTDTQYF; CDR3nt: TGTGCCAGCAGTGGTGGAGCGGGCACAGATACGCAGTATTTT
abundance: .; j_gene: TRBJ1-5; d_gene: .; v_gene: TRBV19; CDR3aa: CASSESNQPQHF; CDR3nt: TGTGCCAGTTCTGAGAGCAATCAGCCCCAGCATTTT
abundance: few; j_gene: TRBJ2-7; d_gene: .; v_gene: TRBV14; CDR3aa: CASSQVGLVRHEQYF; CDR3nt: TGTGCCAGCAGCCAAGTTGGGTTGGTCAGGCACGAGCAGTACTTC
abundance: .; j_gene: TRBJ1-1; d_gene: TRBD1; v_gene: TRBV28; CDR3aa: CASSPGTAGGSTEAFF; CDR3nt: TGTGCCAGCTCCCCCGGCACGGCAGGGGGGAGTACTGAAGCTTTCTTT
abundance: .; j_gene: TRBJ2-5; d_gene: .; v_gene: TRBV27; CDR3aa: CASSLGQAQETQYF; CDR3nt: TGTGCCAGCAGTTTAGGGCAAGCCCAAGAGACCCAGTACTTC
abundance: .; j_gene: TRBJ2-7; d_gene: .; v_gene: TRBV11-2; CDR3aa: CASSSDRTFYEQYF; CDR3nt: TGTGCCAGCAGCTCCGACCGGACATTCTACGAGCAGTACTTC
abundance: few; j_gene: TRBJ2-5; d_gene: .; v_gene: TRBV6-5; CDR3aa: CASRRPVQATQYF; CDR3nt: TGTGCCAGCAGACGCCCAGTACAGGCGACCCAGTACTTC
abundance: .; j_gene: TRBJ1-1; d_gene: .; v_gene: TRBV27; CDR3aa: CASSAPRAGEAFF; CDR3nt: TGTGCCAGCAGTGCCCCGAGGGCTGGCGAAGCTTTCTTT
abundance: .; j_gene: TRBJ2-6; d_gene: .; v_gene: TRBV7-2; CDR3aa: CASSRELQGWGANVLTF; CDR3nt: TGTGCCAGCAGCCGAGAGCTCCAGGGGTGGGGGGCCAACGTCCTGACTTTC
abundance: .; j_gene: TRBJ2-3; d_gene: TRBD2; v_gene: TRBV15; CDR3aa: CATSGRGGRGTDTQYF; CDR3nt: TGTGCCACCAGCGGTAGGGGCGGGAGAGGCACAGATACGCAGTATTTT
abundance: .; j_gene: TRBJ2-7; d_gene: .; v_gene: TRBV10-2; CDR3aa: CASGAGISSYEQYF; CDR3nt: TGCGCCAGTGGGGCAGGGATATCCTCCTACGAGCAGTACTTC
abundance: few; j_gene: TRBJ2-1; d_gene: .; v_gene: TRBV27; CDR3aa: CASKGPFDYNEQFF; CDR3nt: TGTGCCAGCAAGGGGCCTTTTGACTACAATGAGCAGTTCTTC